Shown below are 13 T cell receptor beta chains from a single sample sequenced in a study of monozygotic twins with cystic fibrosis. Clones were read by immunoSEQ multiplex PCR, and TCRdb kept only the in-frame ones, dropping some. The sample contains approximately 34,000 clones, over 70% of which appear only once. The material sequenced was blood. Receptors originate from a girl aged 2 to 9 with cystic fibrosis.

The V call is TRBV5-1, the J call TRBJ2-5; 8 bases match TRBD1. Losses at the gene ends were 3 bases for V and 5 bases for J; bases not matched to a gene: 3. This CDR3 comprises 13 residues. Per the germline V gene, CDR1 is SGHRS and CDR2 is YFSETQ. The CDR3 bases are TGCGCCAGCAGCTCAGGGGGCCTGGAGACCCAGTACTTC. Amino acids: CASSSGGLETQYF. Full variable domain (outside the CDR3, taken from reference TRBV5-1 and TRBJ2-5): KAGVTQTPRYLIKTRGQQVTLSCSPISGHRSVSWYQQTPGQGLQFLFEYFSETQRNKGNFPGRFSGRQFSNSRSEMNVSTLELGDSALYLCASSSGGLETQYFGPGTRLLVL.

The chain couples TRBV21-1 to TRBJ1-1. TRBV21-1 is a documented pseudogene. The CDR3 spans 14 residues. CDR3 DNA: TGTGCCAGCAGCACGTACAGCGACCGACCCGAAGCTTTCTTT. Protein product: CASSTYSDRPEAFF.

V usage is TRBV2 and J usage is TRBJ1-3; perhaps TRBD1 as D (6 bases). This CDR3 is 15 amino acids long. Trimming left V 6 bases short and J 0 bases short, with 12 bases between. Germline CDR1 and CDR2: SNHLY and FYNNEI. The CDR3 DNA reads TGTGCCAGCAGCCTGTGGGACACCTCTGGAAACACCATATATTTT. This translates into CASSLWDTSGNTIYF. The full variable domain, completed using reference TRBV2 and TRBJ1-3, is EPEVTQTPSHQVTQMGQEVILRCVPISNHLYFYWYRQILGQKVEFLVSFYNNEISEKSEIFDDQFSVERPDGSNFTLKIRSTKLEDSAMYFCASSLWDTSGNTIYFGEGSWLTVV.

The gene calls are TRBV2 and TRBJ2-3; TRBD2 might be the D (5 bases). Trimming removed 6 bases at V and 1 base at J, with 14 bases between. The CDR3 is 15 residues long. CDR1 and CDR2 (germline): SNHLY, FYNNEI. The CDR3 here is CASRVGNSGTDTQYF. CDR3 sequence (DNA): TGTGCCAGCAGGGTTGGGAATAGCGGCACAGATACGCAGTATTTT.

This clone was detected only once. The chain has TRBV6-5 and TRBJ2-5; tentatively, D is TRBD2 (5 bases). Trimming took 6 bases from V and 5 from J, leaving 13 bases between them. Germline values: CDR1 MNHEY, CDR2 SVGAGI. The CDR3 runs to 13 residues. Here the CDR3 reads CASRKLVMETQYF. CDR3 coding DNA: TGTGCCAGCAGAAAACTAGTTATGGAGACCCAGTACTTC.

This clone was seen just once. The rearrangement links TRBV18 to TRBJ1-1; D is unclear. Trimming removed 0 bases from V and 3 bases from J, with 11 bases in between. From germline, CDR1 is KGHSH and CDR2 LQKENI. The CDR3 is 15 amino acids. The CDR3, as DNA: TGTGCCAGCTCACCACCGTTTGGACGGTACACTGAAGCTTTCTTT. As protein: CASSPPFGRYTEAFF.

This chain joins TRBV5-8 and TRBJ2-7; no definite D call. Germline lookup yields CDR1 SGHTS and CDR2 YDEGEE. The germline V and J ends were trimmed by 3 bases and 5 bases, with 18 bases remaining between them. The CDR3 is 15 amino acids. The CDR3 loop is CASSSVPGSRNEQYF. CDR3 coding DNA: TGTGCCAGCAGCTCCGTACCAGGCTCTCGGAACGAGCAGTACTTC. The full variable domain, its missing parts supplied by reference TRBV5-8 and TRBJ2-7, is EAGVTQSPTHLIKTRGQQATLRCSPISGHTSVYWYQQALGLGLQFLLWYDEGEERNRGNFPPRFSGRQFPNYSSELNVNALELEDSALYLCASSSVPGSRNEQYFGPGTRLTVT.

V is TRBV14 and J is TRBJ2-1; 10 bases are a match to TRBD2. This CDR3 is built from 17 residues. J lost 8 bases, V lost 0 bases, and 10 bases had no gene match. Looked up from germline, CDR1 is SGHDN and CDR2 is FVKESK. The CDR3 region is CASSQEISGGALDEQFF. The CDR3 DNA reads TGTGCCAGCAGCCAAGAGATAAGCGGGGGGGCCCTCGATGAGCAGTTCTTC.

The genes are TRBV9 and TRBJ2-3; the D call may be TRBD1 or TRBD2 (5 bases each). The germline V gene has CDR1 SGDLS and CDR2 YYNGEE. The CDR3 runs to 17 residues. Trimming left V 0 bases short and J 6 bases short, with 20 bases between. This chain's CDR3 is CASSVAPGAYLGDTQYF. Written as DNA, the CDR3 is TGTGCCAGCAGCGTAGCTCCCGGGGCTTACTTGGGGGATACGCAGTATTTT.

This chain connects TRBV5-1 to TRBJ2-3; maybe TRBD2 (6 bases). CDR1 and CDR2 (germline): SGHRS, YFSETQ. This CDR3 is 14 amino acids long. The germline V and J ends were trimmed by 4 bases and 6 bases, with 15 bases remaining between them. CDR3: CASSVDYISDTQYF. The CDR3 DNA follows: TGCGCCAGCAGCGTGGACTATATCAGCGATACGCAGTATTTT.

CDR3: CAWSPNDSALYGYTF. CDR3 nucleotides: TGTGCCTGGAGTCCCAACGACAGTGCACTCTATGGCTACACCTTC. V is TRBV30 and J is TRBJ1-2, with a tentative D call TRBD1 (5 bases). The V end lost 2 bases, the J end lost 4 bases, and 17 bases lay between the germline ends. In germline, CDR1 is GTSNPN, CDR2 SVGIG (reference sequence). The CDR3 is 15 amino acids.

The rearrangement links TRBV6-5 to TRBJ2-7; no definite D call. Deletions cut 2 bases from V and 2 bases from J, with 10 bases between. The CDR3 sequence is 14 residues long. Germline assignment: CDR1 MNHEY and CDR2 SVGAGI. The CDR3 region is CASSYVGFPYEQYF. CDR3 DNA: TGTGCCAGCAGTTACGTGGGATTTCCCTACGAGCAGTACTTC.

The chain employs TRBV4-1 and TRBJ1-1; D is unclear. V lost 0 bases and J lost 0, with 8 bases in between. Germline V gene sequence: CDR1 MGHRA, CDR2 YSYEKL. This CDR3 is 15 amino acids long. As DNA, the CDR3 is TGCGCCAGCAGCCAAGATAGGGCCTTGAACACTGAAGCTTTCTTT. Encoded protein: CASSQDRALNTEAFF.